This note documents a single TCR beta chain sequence. Antigen unknown. Germline is not matched at one junction end, which may reflect a read error. This CDR3 region has 16 residues. TCRdb reprocessed the PCR reads via MiXCR and lists one record per CDR3 protein. This sample has a few hundred thousand distinct CDR3 sequences; around 25% occur once, and the top ten carry 0.76%. The sample comes from a study of molecular identifiers for immune sequencing clone quantification. Study-wide results and limits: The study found clones above 20 RNA copies held over 99% of effector molecules and under 1% in naive cells. Detectable among approximately 930,000 naive cells, according to reports, was Jurkat TCR RNA spiked in from one cell.

The chain joins TRBV12-3 or TRBV12-4 to TRBJ2-3, with D possibly TRBD2 on 5 matching bases. The receptor's source is a human donor in good health. Some libraries in this study had Jurkat cell RNA spiked in. Sequencing was carried out using naive CD8+ T cells from blood, with Jurkat cell RNA spiked in. The sample's subset: FACS-sorted CD8+CD4-CCR7+CD45RA+ naive T cells. The CDR3 DNA is TGTGCCTGCAGTACTAAGAGAGGGTCGGGCACAGATACGCAGTATTTT. This codes for CACSTKRGSGTDTQYF.